The present T cell receptor (beta chain) was sequenced within a study of cytotoxic CD8 clonotypes in ibrutinib-treated CLL. In this sample, this clone turned up many times. The CDR3 is made up of 12 amino acids. Germline V CDR1 and CDR2: SEHNR, FQNEAQ (reference sequence). V was cut by 3 bases and J by 4 bases, with 4 bases left in between. Method: immunoSEQ multiplex PCR; TCRdb's copy keeps in-frame clones and lacks some. The data show approximately 45,000 clones, 65% seen once. The chain joins TRBV7-9 to TRBJ2-1, with D hard to call. This clonotype originated in a human donor with chronic lymphocytic leukemia. Sequenced material: PBMCs, taken after 24 months of ibrutinib treatment. The CDR3 sequence: CASSFGYNEQFF. CDR3 nucleotides: TGTGCCAGCAGCTTCGGGTACAATGAGCAGTTCTTC.